Below are 6 T cell receptor beta chains sequenced from a single sample in a study of T-cell reconstitution after alpha-beta-depleted transplantation in children. A library of TCRbeta sequences, prepared with unique molecular identifiers, was generated. TCRdb passed the PCR reads through MiXCR, listing each CDR3 protein once. The sample contains hundreds of thousands of distinct CDR3 sequences, 15% to 20% of which appear only once. Sequenced material: PBMCs, mostly from graft donor cells, taken 360 days after TCRalphabeta/CD19-depleted stem cell transplant. The receptor set was obtained from a male patient between 2 and 15 years old who had a stem cell transplant for acute lymphoblastic leukemia, so the T cells may come from the graft donor.

The CDR3 region has the DNA TGTGCCAGCAGTGGGTGGACAGACGCCTACGAGCAGTACTTC. Translation: CASSGWTDAYEQYF. V usage is TRBV2 and J usage is TRBJ2-7; maybe TRBD1 (6 bases). The germline V gene has CDR1 SNHLY and CDR2 FYNNEI. Trimming shortened V by 4 bases and J by 2 bases, and 12 bases separated the two germline ends. The length of the CDR3 is 14 residues.

This chain links TRBV28 with TRBJ2-5, with D possibly TRBD1 on 6 matching bases. CDR1 MDHEN and CDR2 SYDVKM come from the germline V gene. The ends were cut back, 5 bases at V and 3 bases at J, with 10 bases in the middle. This CDR3 comprises 13 residues. The DNA for the CDR3 is TGTGCCAGCAGTCAGGGACAAGAAGAGACCCAGTACTTC. This gives the protein CASSQGQEETQYF.

The genes are TRBV28 and TRBJ1-4; D perhaps matches TRBD1 (5 bases). CDR1 MDHEN and CDR2 SYDVKM come from the germline V gene. The V end was cut by 7 bases, the J end by 8 bases, with 20 bases between. The CDR3 length is 15 residues. Here the CDR3 reads CASIPAGAAGEKLFF. CDR3 DNA sequence: TGTGCCAGCATCCCGGCCGGGGCTGCGGGGGAAAAACTGTTTTTT.

The chain couples TRBV20-1 to TRBJ2-1; 15 bases fit TRBD2. This CDR3 is built from 13 residues. The germline V gene encodes CDR1 DFQATT and CDR2 SNEGSKA (reference sequence). Germline trimming cut 6 bases from V and 16 bases from J; bases unmatched to any gene: 10. CDR3 protein: CSASGTSGRPKFF. CDR3 DNA: TGCAGTGCCTCCGGGACTAGCGGGAGGCCAAAATTCTTC.

At least ten counts were recorded for this clonotype. The V call is TRBV6-5, the J call TRBJ2-7; maybe TRBD2 (5 bases). This CDR3 contains 15 residues. From germline, CDR1 is MNHEY and CDR2 SVGAGI. V shed 0 bases and J shed 3 bases, with 12 bases lying between them. CDR3 DNA sequence: TGTGCCAGCAGTTACTCGAGGGCTGGCTTCTACGAGCAGTACTTC. This encodes CASSYSRAGFYEQYF.

At least ten counts were recorded for this clonotype. The chain recombines TRBV12-3 or TRBV12-4 with TRBJ2-7; D possibly corresponds to TRBD1 (6 bases). This CDR3 is built from 15 residues. V was pared by 1 base and J by 2 bases, with 12 bases between. This CDR3 is CASSLESQGTYEQYF. The CDR3 coding sequence is TGTGCCAGCAGTTTAGAGAGTCAGGGGACCTACGAGCAGTACTTC.